The sequence of this T cell receptor beta chain was determined in a study of blood T cell repertoires in COVID-19. The method was immunoSEQ multiplex PCR; TCRdb's version includes in-frame clones alone and lacks a portion of them. The sample has approximately 200,000 clones, 75% to 90% seen once. This clonotype originated in a man aged 25-45 years who had recovered from COVID-19. Sequencing was carried out using PBMCs or T cells enriched from blood (not recorded which).

The CDR3 coding sequence is TGTGCCAGCAGTTACTCACCAGGGTTCGAGCAGTACTTC. Encoded protein: CASSYSPGFEQYF. The chain links TRBV6-5 to TRBJ2-7; TRBD1 might be the D (5 bases). Trimming took off 0 bases at V and 6 bases at J, with 9 bases between the two ends. From germline, CDR1 is MNHEY and CDR2 SVGAGI. This CDR3 region has 13 residues.